This paragraph covers one T cell receptor beta chain sequence. No antigen is known for it. The entry originates in a study of vaccination effects on CD4 cells after COVID-19. Study-level background: After the second dose, samples were taken at median day 72.

V dropped 3 bases and J dropped 4; count of bases not matched to a gene: 4. The CDR3 has 14 amino acids. CDR1 and CDR2 (germline): SGHRS, YFSETQ. CD4+ T cell isolation took place after about nine days of culture. The person was diagnosed with PCR-confirmed SARS-CoV-2 infection between March and December 2020. Two doses of BNT162b2 or mRNA-1273 vaccine were administered to participants. Some clones are missing from TCRdb's copy, which holds only in-frame ones; the method was immunoSEQ multiplex PCR. The sample lists tens of thousands of clones, around 70% occurring once. The TCR was taken from a human donor who had a prior SARS-CoV-2 infection. The specimen comprised CD4+ T cells from PBMCs cultured without peptide, sampled after COVID-19 vaccination. The rearrangement joins TRBV5-1 to TRBJ1-1, with 9 bases aligning to TRBD1. DNA of the CDR3: TGCGCCAGCAGCTGGGGGGGACAGGGCACTGAAGCTTTCTTT. Its translation: CASSWGGQGTEAFF.